Shown below are 29 T cell receptor beta chains from a single sample sequenced in a study of type 1 regulatory T cells. TCRdb analysed the reads with MiXCR anew, one entry per CDR3 protein. The sample has 63,000 or so distinct CDR3 sequences, about 50% seen once. What these receptors recognize is not known. Sequencing was carried out using cultured non-Tr1 T cells, either the whole culture or a sorted T cell fraction (not recorded which). The receptors derive from a human donor in good health.

The chain links TRBV7-9 to TRBJ1-4; TRBD1 matches 7 bases. The CDR3 contains 18 residues. CDR1 and CDR2 (germline): SEHNR, FQNEAQ (reference sequence). V trimming: 4 bases; J trimming: 5 bases; junction bases outside the gene matches: 16. The CDR3 coding sequence is TGTGCCAGCAGCTCCTTACCGGGCGCTGTCAGGGGGAATGAAAAACTGTTTTTT. Translating it yields CASSSLPGAVRGNEKLFF. The full variable domain, completed using reference TRBV7-9 and TRBJ1-4, is DTGVSQNPRHKITKRGQNVTFRCDPISEHNRLYWYRQTLGQGPEFLTYFQNEAQLEKSRLLSDRFSAERPKGSFSTLEIQRTEQGDSAMYLCASSSLPGAVRGNEKLFFGSGTQLSVL.

The gene calls are TRBV5-1 and TRBJ1-2; D not resolved. Trimming cost V 5 bases and J 1 base, with 15 bases left between them. The V gene's germline CDR1 is SGHRS and CDR2 YFSETQ. The CDR3 sequence is 15 residues long. CDR3 in amino acids: CASRPVVDYNYGYTF. CDR3 DNA sequence: TGCGCCAGCAGACCCGTTGTGGATTATAACTATGGCTACACCTTC. The full variable domain, in which reference TRBV5-1 and TRBJ1-2 provide the parts outside the CDR3, is KAGVTQTPRYLIKTRGQQVTLSCSPISGHRSVSWYQQTPGQGLQFLFEYFSETQRNKGNFPGRFSGRQFSNSRSEMNVSTLELGDSALYLCASRPVVDYNYGYTFGSGTRLTVV.

This chain's CDR3 is CASHGGGNTIYF. CDR3 nucleotide sequence: TGTGCCAGCCATGGGGGCGGAAACACCATATATTTT. This chain uses TRBV12-3 or TRBV12-4 with TRBJ1-3, with a possible D match to TRBD1 (6 bases). There are 12 residues in the CDR3. V dropped 8 bases and J dropped 4 bases, with 9 bases sitting between them.

J is TRBJ2-5 and V is TRBV20-1; 10 bases are a match to TRBD2. Trimming at V came to 1 base and at J to 1 base, leaving 6 bases not matched to a gene. CDR1 and CDR2 from the germline V gene are DFQATT and SNEGSKA (reference sequence). The CDR3 has 16 amino acids. CDR3 in amino acids: CSARVALAGAQETQYF. The CDR3 DNA follows: TGCAGTGCTAGAGTAGCTCTAGCGGGGGCCCAAGAGACCCAGTACTTC.

This clonotype has a single count. This chain connects TRBV20-1 to TRBJ2-1; 9 nucleotides match TRBD2. The J segment lost 7 bases and the V segment lost 2 bases, leaving 3 bases of the junction unmatched. This CDR3 is built from 13 residues. Germline loops: CDR1 DFQATT, CDR2 SNEGSKA (reference sequence). The CDR3 protein is CSARKGLANEQFF. In DNA, the CDR3 is TGCAGTGCTAGAAAAGGACTAGCGAATGAGCAGTTCTTC.

This chain uses TRBV30 with TRBJ2-7; D unresolved. Germline values: CDR1 GTSNPN, CDR2 SVGIG (reference sequence). The CDR3 is made up of 12 amino acids. Trimming stripped 5 bases from V and 3 bases from J, with 11 bases between. This CDR3 is CAWGPSNYEQYF. Written as DNA, the CDR3 is TGTGCCTGGGGCCCTAGTAACTACGAGCAGTACTTC.

This clonotype occurred a few times. The chain has TRBV20-1 and TRBJ2-6, with 10 bases identical to TRBD1. Germline-derived CDR1 and CDR2 are DFQATT and SNEGSKA (reference sequence). CDR3 size: 16 residues. J lost 0 bases, V lost 6 bases, and 5 bases had no gene match. CDR3 coding DNA: TGCAGTGCATGGACAGGGGGTGTCTCTGGGGCCAACGTCCTGACTTTC. Encoded protein: CSAWTGGVSGANVLTF.

The CDR3 DNA follows: TGCAGCGTTGAAGGCGGAATAGGGCGGGGGGGCCTTAAATCCTACAATGAGCAGTTCTTC. Translation: CSVEGGIGRGGLKSYNEQFF. The chain joins TRBV29-1 to TRBJ2-1; TRBD2 agrees at 9 bases. This CDR3 region has 20 residues. Germline V lookup: CDR1 SQVTM, CDR2 ANQGSEA. V lost 1 base, J lost 1 base, and 17 bases stayed unmatched.

This clonotype has more than one count but fewer than ten. The chain couples TRBV12-3 or TRBV12-4 to TRBJ2-1, with 10 bases aligning to TRBD2. V shed 3 bases and J 6 bases; nucleotides not matched to a gene: 11. The CDR3 extends over 17 amino acids. The chain's CDR3 is CASSLRGELAGINEQFF. CDR3 bases: TGTGCCAGCAGTTTGAGGGGTGAACTAGCGGGGATCAATGAGCAGTTCTTC.

The chain employs TRBV13 and TRBJ1-2, with D unresolved. The germline V gene has CDR1 PRHDT and CDR2 FYEKMQ (reference sequence). V was shortened by 5 bases and J by 3 bases, with 19 bases between the two germline ends. The CDR3 consists of 16 residues. The CDR3 loop reads CASSLPYGGEDYGYTF. The CDR3 DNA sequence: TGTGCCAGCAGCCTGCCTTATGGCGGGGAGGACTATGGCTACACCTTC.

The chain recombines TRBV11-2 with TRBJ1-2; D may be TRBD1 (6 bases). Germline V gene sequence: CDR1 SGHAT, CDR2 FQNNGV. The CDR3 totals 16 residues. The V end lost 8 bases, the J end lost 6 bases, and 25 bases lay between the germline ends. The CDR3: CASGPGTGTLGHGYTF. The CDR3 DNA reads as TGTGCCAGCGGCCCCGGAACAGGGACTCTGGGGCATGGCTACACCTTC.

This chain connects TRBV7-2 to TRBJ1-5, with a tentative D call TRBD1 (6 bases). With 5 bases removed from V and 3 bases from J, the gap between germline ends came to 17 bases. This CDR3 region has 16 residues. Germline V gene sequence: CDR1 SGHTA, CDR2 FQGNSA. Here the CDR3 DNA reads TGTGCCAGCAGCCGGCGGACAGCGGGCAACAATCAGCCCCAGCATTTT. Translating it yields CASSRRTAGNNQPQHF.

The rearrangement joins TRBV20-1 to TRBJ1-1, with D unclear. V gave up 5 bases and J gave up 3 bases, with 10 bases separating them. The CDR3 sequence is 12 residues long. Germline-derived CDR1 and CDR2 are DFQATT and SNEGSKA (reference sequence). CDR3: CSAAGLDTEAFF. CDR3 bases: TGCAGTGCTGCAGGACTGGACACTGAAGCTTTCTTT.

The chain employs TRBV7-2 and TRBJ2-1; 14 bases agree with TRBD2. V lost 5 bases to trimming and J lost 8 bases; unmatched junction nucleotides: 5. The CDR3 totals 15 residues. Germline V CDR1 and CDR2: SGHTA, FQGNSA. The CDR3 DNA follows: TGTGCCAGCAGCCCCCGACTAGCGGGGGGGCATGAGCAGTTCTTC. It yields the protein CASSPRLAGGHEQFF.

This clonotype came up a few times. This rearrangement joins TRBV6-1 to TRBJ2-3; 9 bases are a match to TRBD1. This CDR3 has 16 amino acids. Trimming cost V 2 bases and J 1 base; bases outside gene matches: 4. CDR1 is MNHNS, CDR2 SASEGT, per germline. The CDR3 is CASSEQTGGGTDTQYF. CDR3 in DNA: TGTGCCAGCAGTGAACAAACAGGGGGCGGCACAGATACGCAGTATTTT.

V and J are TRBV6-1 and TRBJ2-7; 7 nucleotides align to TRBD2. The V gene's germline CDR1 is MNHNS and CDR2 SASEGT. V shed 7 bases and J 6 bases; nucleotides not matched to a gene: 12. CDR3 size: 14 residues. CDR3 region: CASTPVGGVGEQYF. The CDR3 region has the DNA TGTGCCAGCACCCCCGTGGGGGGGGTCGGCGAGCAGTACTTC.

The chain uses TRBV7-9 and TRBJ1-2; the match to TRBD1 covers 8 bases. Trimming took 4 bases from V and 3 from J; bases not matched to a gene: 7. Germline lookup yields CDR1 SEHNR and CDR2 FQNEAQ (reference sequence). The CDR3 runs 15 residues. In DNA form, the CDR3 reads TGTGCCAGCAGCTCAGCTGGGACAGGACACTATGGCTACACCTTC. It translates to CASSSAGTGHYGYTF.

The chain carries TRBV4-1 and TRBJ1-1; the D is unclear. CDR1 is MGHRA, CDR2 YSYEKL, per germline. CDR3 length equals 14 residues. V shed 3 bases and J shed 0 bases, with 8 bases lying between them. Written as DNA, the CDR3 is TGCGCCAGCAGCCAGATAGTCATGAACACTGAAGCTTTCTTT. Its translation: CASSQIVMNTEAFF.

CDR3: CASSPRRAGGYEQFF. CDR3 nucleotide sequence: TGTGCCAGCAGTCCCAGGAGGGCGGGGGGCTATGAGCAGTTCTTC. The gene calls are TRBV12-3 or TRBV12-4 and TRBJ2-1; 8 bases are a match to TRBD2. Trimming cost V 5 bases and J 8 bases; bases outside gene matches: 11. The CDR3 is made up of 15 amino acids.

This chain links TRBV2 with TRBJ1-5, with D unresolved. The CDR3 is 13 residues long. The germline CDR1 and CDR2 sequences are SNHLY and FYNNEI. Trimming stripped 4 bases from V and 3 bases from J, with 7 bases between. The CDR3 protein is CASSGQLNQPQHF. The CDR3 coding sequence is TGTGCCAGCAGTGGGCAGCTCAATCAGCCCCAGCATTTT.

This clonotype was counted a few times. The V and J genes are TRBV25-1 and TRBJ1-3; possible D gene TRBD1, 5 bases. Germline V gene sequence: CDR1 MGHDK, CDR2 SYGVNS. The CDR3 is 13 residues long. V shed 7 bases and J shed 6 bases, with 13 bases lying between them. CDR3 amino acids: CASTPSGTNTIYF. The CDR3 nucleotides are TGTGCCAGCACGCCATCGGGGACAAACACCATATATTTT.

The chain links TRBV11-3 to TRBJ2-2, with 8 positions matching TRBD1. CDR3 length equals 16 residues. Germline V CDR1 and CDR2: SGHNT, YENEEA. The trim removed 5 bases at V and 1 base at J, leaving 6 bases unmatched. This CDR3 reads CASSSRTGLNTGELFF. In nucleotides, the CDR3 is TGTGCCAGCAGCAGTCGGACAGGGCTGAACACCGGGGAGCTGTTTTTT.

This sequence joins TRBV20-1 and TRBJ2-3, with 11 positions matching TRBD2. Germline CDR1 reads DFQATT; CDR2 reads SNEGSKA (reference sequence). This CDR3 spans 15 amino acids. J gave up 0 bases and V 6 bases, and 5 bases lay outside the gene matches. The CDR3 sequence: CSASRTSGSTDTQYF. DNA of the CDR3: TGCAGTGCCAGCAGGACTAGCGGGAGCACAGATACGCAGTATTTT.

The CDR3 here is CASSQVAGQGYEQYF. CDR3 DNA: TGTGCCAGCAGCCAAGTGGCGGGACAGGGCTACGAGCAGTACTTC. The chain carries TRBV3-1 and TRBJ2-7; 9 nucleotides agree with TRBD1. J was trimmed by 3 bases and V by 1 base; bases with no gene match: 4. This CDR3 is 15 amino acids long. The germline V gene encodes CDR1 LGHDT and CDR2 YNNKEL (reference sequence).

The chain links TRBV7-9 to TRBJ2-3; D uncertain. Germline V CDR1 and CDR2: SEHNR, FQNEAQ (reference sequence). The V and J ends lost 4 bases and 4 bases respectively, with 3 bases between them. The CDR3 is 11 amino acids. CDR3 in DNA: TGTGCCAGCAGCTATTCAGATACGCAGTATTTT. It is translated as CASSYSDTQYF.

This clonotype was seen only a few times. The chain combines TRBV6-2 or TRBV6-3 with TRBJ2-2; unclear D gene. The CDR3 consists of 11 residues. The germline gives CDR1 MNHEY, CDR2 SVGEGT. V was pared by 5 bases and J by 2 bases, with 0 bases between. CDR3 in DNA: TGTGCCAGCAGTAACACCGGGGAGCTGTTTTTT. It yields the protein CASSNTGELFF.

The chain is built from TRBV7-9 and TRBJ1-1; D is possibly TRBD1 (5 bases). The germline V gene has CDR1 SEHNR and CDR2 FQNEAQ (reference sequence). V lost 5 bases and J 8 bases, leaving 15 bases between the germline ends. CDR3 length: 13 amino acids. The CDR3 bases are TGTGCCAGCAGCCTATGGGGGGTATCCGAAGCTTTCTTT. Protein: CASSLWGVSEAFF.

This clonotype has a handful of counts. V usage is TRBV12-3 or TRBV12-4 and J usage is TRBJ2-5, with 8 nucleotides matching TRBD2. J gave up 1 base and V 2 bases, and 3 bases lay outside the gene matches. The CDR3 consists of 15 residues. The CDR3 region has the DNA TGTGCCAGCAGTTTAAGCGGGGGCCGCCAAGAGACCCAGTACTTC. Protein sequence: CASSLSGGRQETQYF.

This sequence joins TRBV4-3 and TRBJ2-5; D is undetermined. CDR1 and CDR2 (germline): LGHNA, YSLEER. The CDR3 spans 14 residues. Trimming shortened V by 0 bases and J by 4 bases, and 9 bases separated the two germline ends. CDR3 in DNA: TGCGCCAGCAGCCAAGATCAACGCCGAGAGACCCAGTACTTC. It translates to CASSQDQRRETQYF.